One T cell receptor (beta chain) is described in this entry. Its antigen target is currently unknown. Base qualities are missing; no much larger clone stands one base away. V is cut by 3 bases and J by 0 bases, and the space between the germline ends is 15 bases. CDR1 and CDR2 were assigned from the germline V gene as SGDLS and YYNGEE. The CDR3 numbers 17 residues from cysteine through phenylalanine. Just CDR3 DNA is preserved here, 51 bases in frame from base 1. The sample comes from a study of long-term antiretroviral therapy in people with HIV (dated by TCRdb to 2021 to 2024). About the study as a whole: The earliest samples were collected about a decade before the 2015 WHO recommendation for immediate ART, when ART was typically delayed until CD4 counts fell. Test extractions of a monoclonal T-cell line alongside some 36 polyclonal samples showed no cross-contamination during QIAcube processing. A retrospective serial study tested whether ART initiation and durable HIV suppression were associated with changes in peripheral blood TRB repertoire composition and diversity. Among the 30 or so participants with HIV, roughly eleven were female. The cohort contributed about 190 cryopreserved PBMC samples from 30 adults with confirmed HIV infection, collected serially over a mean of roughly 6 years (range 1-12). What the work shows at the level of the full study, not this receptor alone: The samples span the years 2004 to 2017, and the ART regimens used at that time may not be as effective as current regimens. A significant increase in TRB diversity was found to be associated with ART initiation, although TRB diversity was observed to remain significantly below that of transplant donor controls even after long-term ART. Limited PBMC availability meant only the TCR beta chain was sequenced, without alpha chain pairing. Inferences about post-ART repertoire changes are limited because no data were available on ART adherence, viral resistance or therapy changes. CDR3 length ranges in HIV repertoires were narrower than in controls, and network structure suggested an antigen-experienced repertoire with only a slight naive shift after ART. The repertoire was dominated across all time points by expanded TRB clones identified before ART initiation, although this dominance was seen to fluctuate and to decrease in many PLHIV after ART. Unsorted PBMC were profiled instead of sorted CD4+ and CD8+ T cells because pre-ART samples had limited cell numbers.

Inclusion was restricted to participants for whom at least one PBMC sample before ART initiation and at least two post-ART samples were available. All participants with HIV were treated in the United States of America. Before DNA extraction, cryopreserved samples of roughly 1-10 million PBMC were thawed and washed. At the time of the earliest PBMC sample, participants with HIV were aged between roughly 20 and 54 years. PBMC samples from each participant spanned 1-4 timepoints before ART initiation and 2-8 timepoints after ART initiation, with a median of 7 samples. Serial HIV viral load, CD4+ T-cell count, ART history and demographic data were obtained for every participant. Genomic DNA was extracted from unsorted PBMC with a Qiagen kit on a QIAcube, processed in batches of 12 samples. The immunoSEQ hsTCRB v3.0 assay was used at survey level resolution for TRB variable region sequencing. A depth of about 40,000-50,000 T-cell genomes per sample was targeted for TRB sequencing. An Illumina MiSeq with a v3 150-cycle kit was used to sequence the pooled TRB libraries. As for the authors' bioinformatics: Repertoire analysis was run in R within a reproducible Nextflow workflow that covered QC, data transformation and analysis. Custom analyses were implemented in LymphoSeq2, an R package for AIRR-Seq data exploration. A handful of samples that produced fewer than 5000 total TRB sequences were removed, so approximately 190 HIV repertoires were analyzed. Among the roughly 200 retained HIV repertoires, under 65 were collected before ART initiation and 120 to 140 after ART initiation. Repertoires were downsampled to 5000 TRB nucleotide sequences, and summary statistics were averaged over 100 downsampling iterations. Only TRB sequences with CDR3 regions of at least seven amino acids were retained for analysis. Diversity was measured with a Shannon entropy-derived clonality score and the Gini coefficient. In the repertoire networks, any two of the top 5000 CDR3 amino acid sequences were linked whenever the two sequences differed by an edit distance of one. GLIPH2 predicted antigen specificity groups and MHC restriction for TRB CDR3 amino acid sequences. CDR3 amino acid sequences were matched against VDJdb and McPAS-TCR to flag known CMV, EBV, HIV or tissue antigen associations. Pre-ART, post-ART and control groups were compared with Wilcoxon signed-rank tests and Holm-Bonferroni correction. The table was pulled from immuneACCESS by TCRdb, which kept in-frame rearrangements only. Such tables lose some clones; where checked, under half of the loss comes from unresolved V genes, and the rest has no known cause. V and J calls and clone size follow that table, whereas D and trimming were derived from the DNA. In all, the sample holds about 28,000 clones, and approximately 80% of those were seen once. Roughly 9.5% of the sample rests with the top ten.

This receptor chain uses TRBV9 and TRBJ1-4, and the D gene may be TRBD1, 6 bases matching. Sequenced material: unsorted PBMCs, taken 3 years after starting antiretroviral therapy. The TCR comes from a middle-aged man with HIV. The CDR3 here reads CASSEGEGVATNEKLFF. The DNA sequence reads TGTGCCAGCAGCGAGGGGGAGGGGGTTGCAACTAATGAAAAACTGTTTTTT.